Included here is one T cell receptor beta chain sequence, with context. The sample is drawn from a study of OX40 agonist ivuxolimab in advanced cancers. Overall study: As their treatment, patients were administered ivuxolimab, an agonistic anti-OX40 (CD134) antibody.

Data came from immunoSEQ multiplex PCR; TCRdb stores just in-frame clones and leaves some out. Here the sample spans 60,000 to 75,000 clones, roughly nine tenths being singletons. Germline loops: CDR1 LGHNA, CDR2 YSLEER. V was cut by 0 bases and J by 8 bases, with 16 bases left in between. The CDR3 has 15 residues. The TCR sequence derives from an adult with an advanced solid tumor such as melanoma, head and neck, liver or kidney cancer. This sample comprised CD4+ or CD8+ T cells sorted from blood, obtained in a trial of the OX40 agonist ivuxolimab. The chain joins TRBV4-3 to TRBJ1-2; D gene unclear. CDR3 bases: TGCGCCAGCAGCCAAGATCCTAGGAGATCCCAAGGCTACACCTTC. This translates into CASSQDPRRSQGYTF.